Following are 22 T cell receptor beta chains from one sample sequenced in a study of identical twins. MiXCR, applied by TCRdb to the 5' RACE reads, yields one record per CDR3 protein. The data contain about 240,000 distinct CDR3 sequences, approximately 11% of them singletons. These records were also assigned to another study, of yellow fever vaccine responses in identical twins.

Sequenced material: memory (CD45RO+) T cells sorted from blood. These receptors came from a woman aged 18-29 years in good health.

This clonotype was detected a few times. The rearrangement joins TRBV3-1 to TRBJ1-6; a possible D gene is TRBD1 (6 bases). This CDR3 region has 18 residues. Germline V gene lookup returns CDR1 LGHDT and CDR2 YNNKEL (reference sequence). V dropped 1 base and J dropped 7 bases, with 20 bases sitting between them. The CDR3 here is CASSQVFSRQGINSPLHF. DNA of the CDR3: TGTGCCAGCAGCCAAGTATTCTCTCGGCAGGGGATCAATTCACCCCTCCACTTT.

This chain links TRBV24-1 with TRBJ2-1, with D perhaps TRBD2 (6 bases). There are 12 residues in the CDR3. CDR1 and CDR2 from the germline V gene are KGHDR and SFDVKD. The germline V and J ends were trimmed by 10 bases and 4 bases, with 10 bases remaining between them. The DNA of the CDR3 is TGTGCCACGCGGGACCCATACAATGAGCAGTTCTTC. As protein: CATRDPYNEQFF.

This clonotype was seen only a few times. V usage is TRBV3-1 and J usage is TRBJ2-7, with D tentatively TRBD2 (5 bases). V was shortened by 1 base and J by 6 bases, with 10 bases between the two germline ends. The CDR3 totals 13 residues. Germline CDR1 reads LGHDT; CDR2 reads YNNKEL (reference sequence). In nucleotides, the CDR3 is TGTGCCAGCAGCCAAGGTACGGACTTCGAGCAGTACTTC. The encoded protein is CASSQGTDFEQYF.

The V call is TRBV5-6, the J call TRBJ2-1; D may be TRBD1 or TRBD2 (5 bases each). The CDR3 loop spans 14 amino acids. The V end lost 9 bases, the J end lost 8 bases, and 21 bases lay between the germline ends. CDR1 is SGHDT and CDR2 is YYEEEE in the germline V gene. CDR3 in amino acids: CAIGSRDLWDEQFF. The CDR3 DNA reads as TGTGCCATCGGCTCCCGGGACCTCTGGGATGAGCAGTTCTTC. The whole variable domain, filled in from reference TRBV5-6 and TRBJ2-1, reads DAGVTQSPTHLIKTRGQQVTLRCSPKSGHDTVSWYQQALGQGPQFIFQYYEEEERQRGNFPDRFSGHQFPNYSSELNVNALLLGDSALYLCAIGSRDLWDEQFFGPGTRLTVL.

Only one count was recorded for this clonotype. The chain uses TRBV11-1 and TRBJ2-4; no clear D. With 2 bases removed from V and 2 bases from J, the gap between germline ends came to 19 bases. From germline, CDR1 is SGHAT and CDR2 FQDESV (reference sequence). The CDR3 spans 18 residues. The DNA of the CDR3 is TGTGCCAGCAGCTTATTACACCCGACGGGTTTTTCCAAAAACATTCAGTACTTC. It is translated as CASSLLHPTGFSKNIQYF.

The chain has TRBV24-1 and TRBJ2-6; D gene unclear. Looked up from germline, CDR1 is KGHDR and CDR2 is SFDVKD. The CDR3 length is 15 residues. Trimming cost V 4 bases and J 10 bases, with 16 bases left between them. The CDR3 DNA sequence: TGTGCCACCAGTGACACCTCAAAGCTCCGAAACGTCCTGACTTTC. This sequence encodes CATSDTSKLRNVLTF.

Many counts were recorded for this clonotype. V usage is TRBV5-1 and J usage is TRBJ2-1; D perhaps matches TRBD2 (6 bases). From germline, CDR1 is SGHRS and CDR2 YFSETQ. The germline V and J ends were trimmed by 1 base and 8 bases, with 13 bases remaining between them. CDR3 length: 14 amino acids. CDR3: CASSLLGGADEQFF. The CDR3 coding sequence is TGCGCCAGCAGCTTGTTGGGCGGGGCCGATGAGCAGTTCTTC.

This clonotype was detected a few times. CDR3 region: CASSLQGSSPLHF. CDR3 nucleotide sequence: TGTGCCAGCAGCTTACAGGGGTCTTCACCCCTCCACTTT. The chain couples TRBV7-9 to TRBJ1-6; D might be TRBD1 (6 bases). The germline CDR1 and CDR2 sequences are SEHNR and FQNEAQ (reference sequence). Trimming pared 2 bases from V and 9 bases from J, leaving 8 bases between. The CDR3 length is 13 residues.

This sequence joins TRBV24-1 and TRBJ2-5; D could derive from TRBD1 or TRBD2 (5 bases each). The CDR3 is 14 amino acids. Per the germline V gene, CDR1 is KGHDR and CDR2 is SFDVKD. Trimming shortened V by 2 bases and J by 8 bases, and 14 bases separated the two germline ends. DNA for the CDR3: TGTGCCACCAGTGATTACGCCCCCGGGGCAACCCAGTACTTC. Translation: CATSDYAPGATQYF.

The chain uses TRBV7-9 and TRBJ2-7; 8 bases align to TRBD1. The germline V gene has CDR1 SEHNR and CDR2 FQNEAQ (reference sequence). The CDR3 consists of 14 residues. V lost 5 bases, J lost 6 bases, and 9 bases stayed unmatched. The CDR3: CASSPDRGFVEQYF. The CDR3 DNA is TGTGCCAGCAGCCCAGACAGGGGTTTTGTCGAGCAGTACTTC.

The chain links TRBV12-3 or TRBV12-4 to TRBJ2-6; D is uncertain. The CDR3 has 13 amino acids. DNA for the CDR3: TGTGCAACGCAGGTTTCTGGGGCCAACGTCCTGACTTTC. This sequence encodes CATQVSGANVLTF.

This clonotype came up a few times. The genes are TRBV5-6 and TRBJ2-4; D perhaps matches TRBD1 (6 bases). There are 14 residues in the CDR3. V lost 1 base to trimming and J lost 8 bases, with 13 bases between them. The germline V gene encodes CDR1 SGHDT and CDR2 YYEEEE. CDR3 nucleotide sequence: TGTGCCAGCAGCTTGAACACAGGGTATGACATTCAGTACTTC. Its protein is CASSLNTGYDIQYF.

The chain recombines TRBV12-3 or TRBV12-4 with TRBJ2-7, with 7 bases that match TRBD1. This CDR3 spans 14 amino acids. J lost 5 bases, V lost 7 bases, and 11 bases had no gene match. CDR3 sequence reads: CASKTDREYDEQYF. Here the CDR3 DNA reads TGTGCCAGCAAGACCGACAGGGAATACGACGAGCAGTACTTC.

This clonotype occurred a few times. The V call is TRBV30, the J call TRBJ2-7; TRBD1 matches at 7 bases. Per the germline V gene, CDR1 is GTSNPN and CDR2 is SVGIG (reference sequence). CDR3 length: 14 amino acids. The trim removed 0 bases at V and 0 bases at J, leaving 2 bases unmatched. For the CDR3, the DNA is TGTGCCTGGAGTGTAGGGGGCAGCTCCTACGAGCAGTACTTC. This translates into CAWSVGGSSYEQYF.

This clonotype was counted only a few times. In DNA, the CDR3 is TGTGCCAGCAGCTTGGGGCGGGAGGCCTACGAGCAGTACTTC. This sequence encodes CASSLGREAYEQYF. V usage is TRBV5-5 and J usage is TRBJ2-7; the match to TRBD2 covers 8 bases. CDR1 SGHKS and CDR2 YYEKEE come from the germline V gene (reference sequence). V dropped 0 bases and J dropped 2; count of bases not matched to a gene: 1. CDR3 size: 14 residues.

The gene calls are TRBV5-6 and TRBJ2-7, with TRBD2 as a possible D gene (5 bases). The CDR3 is 13 residues long. Germline V lookup: CDR1 SGHDT, CDR2 YYEEEE. Trimming stripped 4 bases from V and 0 bases from J, with 8 bases between. CDR3 bases: TGTGCCAGCAGCCGAGGGCGCTCCTACGAGCAGTACTTC. This encodes CASSRGRSYEQYF.

The chain combines TRBV7-6 with TRBJ2-1; 12 bases match TRBD2. Germline CDR1 reads SGHVS; CDR2 reads FNYEAQ. The CDR3 runs to 15 residues. J lost 9 bases, V lost 3 bases, and 6 bases had no gene match. Written as DNA, the CDR3 is TGTGCCAGCAGCTTCCTAGCGGGGGGGCCCGGTGAGCAGTTCTTC. Translation gives CASSFLAGGPGEQFF.

In the case of this clonotype: This is likely a read error, given that the CDR3 carries no conserved phenylalanine or tryptophan at its end. J is TRBJ2-7 and V is TRBV20-1; tentatively, D is TRBD1 (5 bases). The CDR3 is 14 residues long. Germline V CDR1 and CDR2: DFQATT, SNEGSKA (reference sequence). Deletions cut 4 bases from V and 0 bases from J, with 13 bases between. The CDR3 DNA reads as TGCAGTGCTATGGATCGACAGACCTCCTACGAGCAGTACCTC. Amino acid sequence: CSAMDRQTSYEQYL.

The table lists this clonotype with a few counts. This chain links TRBV10-2 with TRBJ2-7; no firm D call. This CDR3 spans 13 amino acids. The germline V gene has CDR1 WSHSY and CDR2 SAAADI. Trimming removed 3 bases from V and 3 bases from J, with 9 bases in between. In nucleotides, the CDR3 is TGCGCCAGCAGTGATCCGGTTCACTACGAGCAGTACTTC. It specifies CASSDPVHYEQYF.

This clonotype was counted only a few times. This chain uses TRBV25-1 with TRBJ2-1, with D tentatively TRBD2 (6 bases). CDR3 size: 15 residues. The germline V and J ends were trimmed by 2 bases and 7 bases, with 15 bases remaining between them. CDR1 and CDR2 (germline): MGHDK, SYGVNS. The CDR3 nucleotides are TGTGCCAGCAGTGAACCGGGACTCCTTAGGAATGAGCAGTTCTTC. This codes for CASSEPGLLRNEQFF.

A word on this clonotype: Without the conserved terminal phenylalanine or tryptophan, this CDR3 likely stems from a read error. This sequence joins TRBV7-2 and TRBJ2-3; no definite D call. Germline assignment: CDR1 SGHTA and CDR2 FQGNSA. Trimming left V 3 bases short and J 1 base short, with 5 bases between. The CDR3 is 13 amino acids. CDR3 sequence reads: CASSFLGTDTQYS. The CDR3 nucleotides read TGTGCCAGCAGCTTTTTGGGCACAGATACGCAGTATTCT.

The V and J genes are TRBV5-5 and TRBJ1-1; a weak D match, TRBD1 (6 bases). In germline, CDR1 is SGHKS, CDR2 YYEKEE (reference sequence). The germline V and J ends were trimmed by 2 bases and 5 bases, with 13 bases remaining between them. The CDR3 consists of 14 residues. The CDR3 is CASSLQGGRTEAFF. The CDR3 nucleotides are TGTGCCAGCAGCTTACAGGGTGGACGGACTGAAGCTTTCTTT.